The clone carrying this T cell receptor beta chain ranks as medium-sized. What it binds is not known. With V trimmed by 3 bases and J by 12 bases, 1 base remained unmatched. Looked up from germline, CDR1 is DFQATT and CDR2 is SNEGSKA (reference sequence). This CDR3 is built from 11 residues. This entry is derived from a study of spatial heterogeneity in lung cancer. TCRdb reanalysed the 5' RACE reads using MiXCR and keeps one entry per CDR3 protein. The table lists some 3,000 distinct CDR3 sequences, roughly an eighth of them singletons. Study-wide results and caveats: Tumors with more nonsynonymous mutations had more expanded intratumoral alpha and beta TCRs.

Time point given: sample taken at primary tumor resection. V gene TRBV20-1 combines with J gene TRBJ2-1, with 11 bases that match TRBD1. The clonotype was recovered from a male donor with early-stage non-small cell lung cancer. The material sequenced was lung tumor tissue, taken at surgery. CDR3 sequence reads: CSARGQGGQFF. DNA of the CDR3: TGCAGTGCTAGGGGACAGGGGGGGCAGTTCTTC.